This TCR beta chain appears in the sequencing data of a study of blood T cell repertoires in COVID-19. Turning to the study itself: The United States, Italy and Spain supplied acute and convalescent COVID-19 samples. PBMCs, B-cell-depleted T cells, or T cells were the source of the cDNA or gDNA that made up the material.

This CDR3 has 18 amino acids. How the authors handled the data: From reference gene primer amplification, estimates of nucleated cell counts were derived. Data came from immunoSEQ multiplex PCR; TCRdb stores just in-frame clones and leaves some out. V and J calls and clone size come straight from that table; D and trimming were deduced from the DNA. This table has 98,000 or so clones, under 85% appearing once. The receptor was isolated from an older woman with acute or convalescent COVID-19. The sample consisted of peripheral blood. The gene calls are TRBV1 and TRBJ1-5; TRBD1 is the table's D call and was not checked against the DNA. TRBV1 is classified as a pseudogene. The CDR3 DNA reads as TGCACCAGCAGCCAAGCCCGAACCGGGACAAATAGCAATCAGCCCCAGCATTTT. This encodes CTSSQARTGTNSNQPQHF.